The entry that follows covers one T cell receptor beta chain sequence. The germline V gene has CDR1 SGHDN and CDR2 FVKESK. Trimming pared 0 bases from V and 5 bases from J, leaving 8 bases between. This CDR3 comprises 15 residues. Each participant's cohort was designated according to participant-reported clinical history. This sample is part of a study of blood T cell repertoires in COVID-19. Study summary: From the United States, Italy and Spain came samples of acute and convalescent COVID-19.

Authors' data handling: Scientists estimated how many nucleated cells there were by amplifying reference gene primers. Repertoires were generated with immunoSEQ multiplex PCR, while TCRdb's copy carries only in-frame clones and drops some. The V and J calls and the clone size are those of that table, but D and trimming were determined from the DNA. The table has 250,000 or so clones, 85% to 90% seen once. The source is a woman under 40 with acute COVID-19. Sequencing was done on a sample of PBMCs or T cells enriched from blood (not recorded which). The chain has TRBV14 and TRBJ1-6, with a weak D call TRBD1 (5 bases). Written as DNA, the CDR3 is TGTGCCAGCAGCCAAGAAGGGGCCAATAATTCACCCCTCCACTTT. This encodes CASSQEGANNSPLHF.